What follows describes a single T cell receptor (beta chain). Extractions gave at least 5.5 micrograms of total RNA per sample. A second about 7 to 12 cycle PCR used barcoded and J-beta primers. TCRdb re-analysed the 5' RACE reads in MiXCR, keeping a single row per CDR3 protein. This sample carries roughly 1.5 million distinct CDR3 sequences, 40% to 45% of them seen once, and the ten largest clones take about 4%. These data come from a study of blood T cells in healthy people across ages. The sequencing input was blood. This receptor was identified in a woman aged 18-35 years in good health.

The CDR3 DNA reads as TGCAGTGCCCCCACCCGCCCCGTTGATACGCAGTATTTT. Translating it yields CSAPTRPVDTQYF. This sequence joins TRBV20-1 and TRBJ2-3, with D unclear. Germline loops: CDR1 DFQATT, CDR2 SNEGSKA (reference sequence). The CDR3 is made up of 13 amino acids. The V and J ends lost 6 bases and 6 bases respectively, with 16 bases between them.